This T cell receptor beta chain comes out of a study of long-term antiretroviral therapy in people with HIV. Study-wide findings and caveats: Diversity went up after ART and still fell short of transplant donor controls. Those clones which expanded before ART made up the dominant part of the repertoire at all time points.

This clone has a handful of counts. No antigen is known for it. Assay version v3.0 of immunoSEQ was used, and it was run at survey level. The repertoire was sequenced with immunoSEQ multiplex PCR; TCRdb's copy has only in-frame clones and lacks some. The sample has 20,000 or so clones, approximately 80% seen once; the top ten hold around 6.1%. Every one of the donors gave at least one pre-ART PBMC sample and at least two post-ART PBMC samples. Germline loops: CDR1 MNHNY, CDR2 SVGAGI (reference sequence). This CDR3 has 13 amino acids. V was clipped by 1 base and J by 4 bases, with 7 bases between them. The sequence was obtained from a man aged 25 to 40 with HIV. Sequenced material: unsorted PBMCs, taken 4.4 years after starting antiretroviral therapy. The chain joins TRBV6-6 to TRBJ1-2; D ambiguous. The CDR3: CASSYYAGYGYTF. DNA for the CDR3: TGTGCCAGCAGTTACTATGCAGGCTATGGCTACACCTTC.